This T cell receptor beta chain was obtained from a study of sequential checkpoint blockade in melanoma. As for treatment: randomized to nivolumab then ipilimumab (arm A) or the reverse (arm B). Patients had received no earlier DNA-damaging chemotherapy. Only in-frame clones appear in the TCRdb table, and some are missing; sequencing was by immunoSEQ multiplex PCR. Here the sample spans about 2,300 clones, under 30% being singletons. Per the germline V gene, CDR1 is LNHDA and CDR2 is SQIVND (reference sequence). Trimming took off 11 bases at V and 1 base at J, with 8 bases between the two ends. The CDR3 is made up of 11 amino acids. The sample holds a few counts of this clone.

The rearrangement uses TRBV19 and TRBJ1-1, with no clear D. The TCR sequence derives from a human donor with melanoma. This material consisted of tumor tissue (inferred from file names), taken from a patient given nivolumab and ipilimumab in sequence. In DNA form, the CDR3 reads TGTGCCTCGGACGGGAACACTGAAGCTTTCTTT. Its translation is CASDGNTEAFF.